This T cell receptor beta chain was identified in a study of blood T cell repertoires in COVID-19. Overall study: Samples taken during acute and convalescent COVID-19 were collected in the United States, Italy and Spain. PBMCs, B-cell-depleted T cells, or T cells were the source of the cDNA or gDNA that made up the material.

Patients in Seattle were enrolled during active infection, then followed longitudinally. Authors' processing steps: Amplification of reference gene primers was used by the study to estimate nucleated cell counts. The method was immunoSEQ multiplex PCR; TCRdb's version includes in-frame clones alone and lacks a portion of them. V, J and clone size are those of that table, while D and trimming were read from the DNA. The data show about 250,000 clones, about four fifths seen once. Remarks on this clone: At one end the junction does not follow the germline gene, possibly because of a read error.

Input material: peripheral blood. The sequence was collected from a person aged 70 to 85 with COVID-19, enrolled during active disease.

CDR3 DNA sequence: TGTGCCCGGAGGACAGGGGGCTCCTACGAGCAGTACTTC. It codes for CARRTGGSYEQYF. V and J are TRBV30 and TRBJ2-7; 10 bases match TRBD1. The CDR3 length is 13 residues. Germline CDR1 reads GTSNPN; CDR2 reads SVGIG (reference sequence).